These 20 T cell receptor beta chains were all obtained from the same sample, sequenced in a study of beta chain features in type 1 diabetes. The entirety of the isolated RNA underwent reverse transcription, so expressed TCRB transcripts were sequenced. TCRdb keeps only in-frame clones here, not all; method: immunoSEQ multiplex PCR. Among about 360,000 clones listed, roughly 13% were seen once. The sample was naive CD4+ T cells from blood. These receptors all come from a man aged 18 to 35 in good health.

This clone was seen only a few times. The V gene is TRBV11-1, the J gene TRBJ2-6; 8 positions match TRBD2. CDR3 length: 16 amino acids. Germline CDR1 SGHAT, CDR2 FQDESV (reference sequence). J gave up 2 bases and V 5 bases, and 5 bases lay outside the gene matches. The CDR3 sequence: CASSLQGLAGANVLTF. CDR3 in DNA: TGTGCCAGCAGCCTACAGGGACTAGCTGGGGCCAACGTCCTGACTTTC.

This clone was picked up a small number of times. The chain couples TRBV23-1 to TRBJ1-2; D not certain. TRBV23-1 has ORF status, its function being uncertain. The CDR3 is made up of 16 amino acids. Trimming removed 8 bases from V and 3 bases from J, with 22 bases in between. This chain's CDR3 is CASYPPRPRRHYGYTF. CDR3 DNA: TGCGCCAGCTACCCCCCGAGACCTCGGCGGCACTATGGCTACACCTTC.

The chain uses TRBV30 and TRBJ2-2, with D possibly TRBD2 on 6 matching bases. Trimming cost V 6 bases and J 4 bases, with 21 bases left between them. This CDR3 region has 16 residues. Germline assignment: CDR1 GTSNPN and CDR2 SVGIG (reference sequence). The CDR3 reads CACSRRDSQFTGELFF. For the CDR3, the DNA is TGTGCCTGTTCCCGGCGGGACTCCCAGTTCACCGGGGAGCTGTTTTTT.

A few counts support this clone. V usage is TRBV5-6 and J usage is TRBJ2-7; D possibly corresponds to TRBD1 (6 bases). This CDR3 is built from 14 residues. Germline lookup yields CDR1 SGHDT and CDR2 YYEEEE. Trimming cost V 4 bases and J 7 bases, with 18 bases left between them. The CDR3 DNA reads TGTGCCAGCAGCCTAGGGAGACAGGCTCGTGAGCAGTACTTC. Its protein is CASSLGRQAREQYF.

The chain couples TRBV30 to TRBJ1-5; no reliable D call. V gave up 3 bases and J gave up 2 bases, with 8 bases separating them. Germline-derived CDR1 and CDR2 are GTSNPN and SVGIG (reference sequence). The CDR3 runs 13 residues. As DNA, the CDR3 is TGTGCCTGGAGATCCTATGGCAATCAGCCCCAGCATTTT. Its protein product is CAWRSYGNQPQHF.

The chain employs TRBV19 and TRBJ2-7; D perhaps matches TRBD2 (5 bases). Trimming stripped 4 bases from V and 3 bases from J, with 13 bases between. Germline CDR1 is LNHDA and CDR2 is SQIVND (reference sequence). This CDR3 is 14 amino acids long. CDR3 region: CASSRGSRNYEQYF. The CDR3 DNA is TGTGCCAGTAGTAGAGGGTCCAGGAACTACGAGCAGTACTTC.

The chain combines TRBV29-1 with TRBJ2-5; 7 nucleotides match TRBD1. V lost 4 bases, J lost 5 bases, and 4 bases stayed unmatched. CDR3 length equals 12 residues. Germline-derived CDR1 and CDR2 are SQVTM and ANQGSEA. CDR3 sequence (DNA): TGCAGCGTTGTGGGACAGTTCGAGACCCAGTACTTC. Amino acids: CSVVGQFETQYF.

In DNA form, the CDR3 reads TGCGCCAGCAGCCAAGCTTATCAGGGGAATGGCTACACCTTC. Translating gives CASSQAYQGNGYTF. The J gene is TRBJ1-2, the V gene TRBV4-3; the D gene is possibly TRBD1 (6 bases). CDR3 length equals 14 residues. From germline, CDR1 is LGHNA and CDR2 YSLEER. Trimming shortened V by 1 base and J by 6 bases, and 12 bases separated the two germline ends.

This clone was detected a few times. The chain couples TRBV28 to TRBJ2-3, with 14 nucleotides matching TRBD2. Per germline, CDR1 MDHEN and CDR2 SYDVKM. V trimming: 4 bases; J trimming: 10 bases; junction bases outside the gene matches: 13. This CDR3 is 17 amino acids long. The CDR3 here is CASSSLTSGRAGISQYF. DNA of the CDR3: TGTGCCAGCAGTTCCCTGACTAGCGGGAGGGCTGGTATTTCGCAGTATTTT.

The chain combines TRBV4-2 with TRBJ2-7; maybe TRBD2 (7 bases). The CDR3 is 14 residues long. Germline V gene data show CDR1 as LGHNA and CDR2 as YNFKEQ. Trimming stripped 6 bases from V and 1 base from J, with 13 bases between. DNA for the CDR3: TGTGCCAGCAGACCAAGCGGGACATCCTACGAGCAGTACTTC. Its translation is CASRPSGTSYEQYF.

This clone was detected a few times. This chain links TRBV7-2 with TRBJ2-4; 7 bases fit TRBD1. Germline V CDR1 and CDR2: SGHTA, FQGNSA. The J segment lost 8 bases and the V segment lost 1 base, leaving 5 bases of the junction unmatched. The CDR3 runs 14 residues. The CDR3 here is CASSLDSRGYIQYF. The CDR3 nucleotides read TGTGCCAGCAGCTTAGACAGCAGGGGGTACATTCAGTACTTC. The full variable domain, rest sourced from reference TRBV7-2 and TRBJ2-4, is GAGVSQSPSNKVTEKGKDVELRCDPISGHTALYWYRQSLGQGLEFLIYFQGNSAPDKSGLPSDRFSAERTGGSVSTLTIQRTQQEDSAVYLCASSLDSRGYIQYFGAGTRLSVL.

CDR3 DNA sequence: TGTGCCTGGATGGGCCTCGGAGCTTTCTTT. Amino acids: CAWMGLGAFF. The chain is built from TRBV30 and TRBJ1-1; D is unresolved. The CDR3 totals 10 residues. The ends were cut back, 4 bases at V and 10 bases at J, with 10 bases in the middle. The germline V gene has CDR1 GTSNPN and CDR2 SVGIG (reference sequence).

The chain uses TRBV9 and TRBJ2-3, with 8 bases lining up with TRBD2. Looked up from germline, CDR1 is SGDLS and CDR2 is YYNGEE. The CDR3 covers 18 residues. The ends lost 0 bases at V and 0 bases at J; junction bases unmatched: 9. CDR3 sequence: CASSVVGVASGSTDTQYF. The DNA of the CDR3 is TGTGCCAGCAGCGTAGTAGGGGTGGCTAGCGGGAGCACAGATACGCAGTATTTT.

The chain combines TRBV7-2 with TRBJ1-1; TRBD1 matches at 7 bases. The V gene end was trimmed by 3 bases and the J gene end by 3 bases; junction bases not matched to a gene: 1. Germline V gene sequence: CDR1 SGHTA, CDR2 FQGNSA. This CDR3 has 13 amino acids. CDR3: CASSLTGYTEAFF. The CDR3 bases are TGTGCCAGCAGCTTGACAGGGTACACTGAAGCTTTCTTT.

For the CDR3, the DNA is TGTGCCAGCAGCTCCCCCCGGCGGGGAACCGGGGAGCTGTTTTTT. Encoded protein: CASSSPRRGTGELFF. V gene TRBV28 combines with J gene TRBJ2-2; TRBD2 might be the D (6 bases). Germline assignment: CDR1 MDHEN and CDR2 SYDVKM. The CDR3 is 15 amino acids. The V end lost 6 bases, the J end lost 5 bases, and 16 bases lay between the germline ends.

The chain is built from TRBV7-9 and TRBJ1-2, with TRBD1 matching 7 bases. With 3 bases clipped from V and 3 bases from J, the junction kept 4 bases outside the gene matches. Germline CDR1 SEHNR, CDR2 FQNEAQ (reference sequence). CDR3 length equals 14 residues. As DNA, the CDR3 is TGTGCCAGCAGCTTCGCCGGGACAGACTATGGCTACACCTTC. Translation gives CASSFAGTDYGYTF.

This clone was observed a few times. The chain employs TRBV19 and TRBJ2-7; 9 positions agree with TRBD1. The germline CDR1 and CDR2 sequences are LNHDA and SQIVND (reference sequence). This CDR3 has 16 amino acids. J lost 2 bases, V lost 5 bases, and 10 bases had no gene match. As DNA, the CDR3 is TGTGCCAGTAGTCCCAGGGGACAGGGTCCTACCTACGAGCAGTACTTC. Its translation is CASSPRGQGPTYEQYF.

CDR3 DNA sequence: TGTGCCTGGAGGAGAGAGCAAGAACAGGGGGTGTTTTTT. Translating it yields CAWRREQEQGVFF. This chain connects TRBV30 to TRBJ1-4; 8 bases map to TRBD1. Per germline, CDR1 GTSNPN and CDR2 SVGIG (reference sequence). The CDR3 extends over 13 amino acids. The junction had 12 bases not matched to a gene; V was cut back by 3 bases and J by 15 bases.

The CDR3 coding sequence is TGTGCCAGCAGAACTGGGACAGGCCAGACTTACGAGCAGTACTTC. Translation: CASRTGTGQTYEQYF. The rearrangement uses TRBV6-1 and TRBJ2-7, with TRBD1 identical over 8 bases. After removal of 6 bases from V and 4 bases from J, the junction contained 11 bases not matched to a gene. CDR3 length equals 15 residues. The germline CDR1 and CDR2 sequences are MNHNS and SASEGT.

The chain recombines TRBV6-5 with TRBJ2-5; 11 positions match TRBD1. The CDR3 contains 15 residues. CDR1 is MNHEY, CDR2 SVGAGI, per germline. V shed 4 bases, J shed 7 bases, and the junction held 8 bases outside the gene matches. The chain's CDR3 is CASSSGQGALGTQYF. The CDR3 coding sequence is TGTGCCAGCAGTTCCGGACAGGGGGCATTGGGGACCCAGTACTTC.